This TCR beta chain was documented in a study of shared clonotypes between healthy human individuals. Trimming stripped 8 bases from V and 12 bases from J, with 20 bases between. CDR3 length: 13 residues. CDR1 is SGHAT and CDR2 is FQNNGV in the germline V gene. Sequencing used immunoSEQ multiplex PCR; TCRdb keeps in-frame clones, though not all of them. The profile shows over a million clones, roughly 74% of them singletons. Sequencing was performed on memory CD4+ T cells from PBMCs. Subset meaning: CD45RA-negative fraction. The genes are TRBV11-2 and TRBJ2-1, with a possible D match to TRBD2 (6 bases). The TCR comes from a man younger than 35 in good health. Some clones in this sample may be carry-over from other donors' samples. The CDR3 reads CASREHRQYVQFF. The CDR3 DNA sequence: TGTGCCAGCCGGGAGCACCGACAGTACGTGCAGTTCTTC. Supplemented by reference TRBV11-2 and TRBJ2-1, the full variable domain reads EAGVAQSPRYKIIEKRQSVAFWCNPISGHATLYWYQQILGQGPKLLIQFQNNGVVDDSQLPKDRFSAERLKGVDSTLKIQPAKLEDSAVYLCASREHRQYVQFFGPGTRLTVL.